A single sample gave rise to the 32 T cell receptor beta chains below, sequenced in a study of Graves' ophthalmopathy and Graves' hyperthyroidism. Amplified material comprised TCR beta CDR3 regions derived from RNA transcripts. First-round RT-PCR with HTBI primers preceded a second-round multiplex PCR. Using its own MiXCR run on the multiplex PCR reads, TCRdb lists one record per CDR3 protein. The data show around 670,000 distinct CDR3 sequences, 40% seen once. Source material: peripheral blood. The receptor set was obtained from an adult man with Graves' ophthalmopathy.

With respect to this clonotype: Since a much larger clone is just one base distant, this may be a read error. V gene TRBV24-1 combines with J gene TRBJ1-5; TRBD1 aligns across 9 bases. Trimming removed 4 bases from V and 11 bases from J; junction bases left unmatched: 11. CDR3 length: 15 residues. Germline V CDR1 and CDR2: KGHDR, SFDVKD. CDR3 sequence reads: CATSDPGTGYGAQHF. In DNA, the CDR3 is TGTGCCACCAGTGACCCAGGGACAGGGTATGGGGCCCAGCATTTT.

The chain is built from TRBV20-1 and TRBJ2-5; D call uncertain. Germline CDR1 reads DFQATT; CDR2 reads SNEGSKA (reference sequence). The CDR3 loop spans 13 amino acids. V lost 4 bases, J lost 2 bases, and 11 bases lay in between. The CDR3 here is CSAIRATQETQYF. The CDR3 bases are TGCAGTGCTATCCGGGCCACACAAGAGACCCAGTACTTC.

This clonotype was observed at least ten times. The chain has TRBV2 and TRBJ1-6; no clear D. CDR1 and CDR2 from the germline V gene are SNHLY and FYNNEI. The CDR3 is 11 residues long. Trimming left V 10 bases short and J 9 bases short, with 10 bases between. CDR3 region: CAIGFGSPLHF. The CDR3 nucleotides read TGTGCCATAGGTTTCGGTTCACCCCTCCACTTT.

The chain couples TRBV11-2 to TRBJ2-7, with TRBD2 matching over 15 bases. With 5 bases clipped from V and 7 bases from J, the junction kept 9 bases outside the gene matches. The CDR3 is 16 residues long. Germline CDR1 is SGHAT and CDR2 is FQNNGV. The CDR3 DNA reads TGTGCCAGCAGCAGAGGACTAGCGGGAGGGCCGGGGGAGCAGTACTTC. Protein: CASSRGLAGGPGEQYF. Drawing the rest from reference TRBV11-2 and TRBJ2-7, the complete variable domain is EAGVAQSPRYKIIEKRQSVAFWCNPISGHATLYWYQQILGQGPKLLIQFQNNGVVDDSQLPKDRFSAERLKGVDSTLKIQPAKLEDSAVYLCASSRGLAGGPGEQYFGPGTRLTVT.

This clonotype was seen ten or more times. The V gene is TRBV7-2, the J gene TRBJ1-2; D is possibly TRBD1 (6 bases). Germline V CDR1 and CDR2: SGHTA, FQGNSA. The CDR3 covers 14 residues. Trimming stripped 5 bases from V and 7 bases from J, with 17 bases between. In nucleotides, the CDR3 is TGTGCCAGCAGCCGACACTCAGGGGATAGTGGCTACACCTTC. Protein product: CASSRHSGDSGYTF.

The chain couples TRBV2 to TRBJ2-7, with 7 bases matching TRBD2. Germline V CDR1 and CDR2: SNHLY, FYNNEI. V lost 2 bases and J lost 1; bases outside the gene matches: 2. CDR3 length: 14 amino acids. DNA for the CDR3: TGTGCCAGCAGTGAATGGGGGGGATCCTACGAGCAGTACTTC. This sequence encodes CASSEWGGSYEQYF.

This clonotype was observed many times. The chain employs TRBV24-1 and TRBJ1-1, with unresolved D. The germline gives CDR1 KGHDR, CDR2 SFDVKD. CDR3 length: 13 amino acids. V lost 3 bases and J 7 bases, leaving 11 bases between the germline ends. CDR3 in amino acids: CATSDQSSLEAFF. CDR3 coding DNA: TGTGCCACCAGTGATCAATCGAGTCTTGAAGCTTTCTTT.

The chain couples TRBV29-1 to TRBJ2-5; TRBD1 agrees at 7 bases. Looked up from germline, CDR1 is SQVTM and CDR2 is ANQGSEA. The CDR3 is 14 residues long. Trimming took 4 bases from V and 2 from J; bases not matched to a gene: 7. The CDR3 region is CSVATGTAQETQYF. The CDR3 DNA sequence: TGCAGCGTTGCGACAGGGACAGCACAAGAGACCCAGTACTTC.

The chain links TRBV11-2 to TRBJ2-7, with 7 bases aligning to TRBD2. The CDR3 is made up of 14 amino acids. The V segment lost 5 bases and the J segment 2 bases; nucleotides outside the gene matches: 6. Germline V gene lookup returns CDR1 SGHAT and CDR2 FQNNGV. This CDR3 reads CASSPGGFTYEQYF. CDR3 in DNA: TGTGCCAGCAGCCCCGGGGGGTTTACCTACGAGCAGTACTTC.

Many counts were recorded for this clonotype. The chain combines TRBV2 with TRBJ2-6; weak D call: TRBD1 (5 bases). CDR3 length: 14 residues. V lost 6 bases, J lost 1 base, and 7 bases lay in between. Germline loops: CDR1 SNHLY, CDR2 FYNNEI. In DNA form, the CDR3 reads TGTGCCAGCAGGCCAGGGTCTGGGGCCAACGTCCTGACTTTC. Amino acids: CASRPGSGANVLTF.

In this sample, this clonotype turned up a few times. The chain has TRBV12-3 or TRBV12-4 and TRBJ1-1, with D possibly TRBD1 on 5 matching bases. This CDR3 is built from 15 residues. V lost 5 bases to trimming and J lost 1 base, with 14 bases between them. CDR3 protein: CASSPSGSRNTEAFF. In nucleotides, the CDR3 is TGTGCCAGCAGTCCCTCAGGGTCGAGGAACACTGAAGCTTTCTTT.

This chain connects TRBV7-9 to TRBJ1-4; D is uncertain. Looked up from germline, CDR1 is SEHNR and CDR2 is FQNEAQ (reference sequence). Trimming stripped 2 bases from V and 3 bases from J, with 13 bases between. The CDR3 runs 16 residues. DNA of the CDR3: TGTGCCAGCAGCTTAATAGCCGGGTCGCCTAATGAAAAACTGTTTTTT. Protein product: CASSLIAGSPNEKLFF. The entire variable domain, with the rest obtained from reference TRBV7-9 and TRBJ1-4, is as follows: DTGVSQNPRHKITKRGQNVTFRCDPISEHNRLYWYRQTLGQGPEFLTYFQNEAQLEKSRLLSDRFSAERPKGSFSTLEIQRTEQGDSAMYLCASSLIAGSPNEKLFFGSGTQLSVL.

The chain recombines TRBV2 with TRBJ1-6; D is perhaps TRBD1 (6 bases). Trimming removed 3 bases at V and 10 bases at J, with 10 bases between. CDR1 is SNHLY and CDR2 is FYNNEI in the germline V gene. The CDR3 runs to 13 residues. Written as DNA, the CDR3 is TGTGCCAGCAGTGATGGGACACGGTCACCCCTCCACTTT. This encodes CASSDGTRSPLHF.

V usage is TRBV9 and J usage is TRBJ1-6; possible D gene TRBD1, 5 bases. Germline-derived CDR1 and CDR2 are SGDLS and YYNGEE. V was clipped by 0 bases and J by 9 bases, with 10 bases between them. The CDR3 is 14 amino acids. CDR3 sequence (DNA): TGTGCCAGCAGCGTAGGGGGGGAAAGTTCACCCCTCCACTTT. It specifies CASSVGGESSPLHF.

A note on this clonotype: Germline and junction disagree at one end, which may indicate a read error. The chain employs TRBV20-1 and TRBJ1-4; tentatively, D is TRBD1 (6 bases). The CDR3 runs 13 residues. Germline V gives CDR1 DFQATT, CDR2 SNEGSKA (reference sequence). The CDR3: CSAKRDTYQPWAF. In DNA, the CDR3 is TGCAGTGCTAAGAGGGACACCTATCAACCCTGGGCTTTT.

This clonotype was seen ten or more times. The genes are TRBV15 and TRBJ1-5, with a tentative D call TRBD1 (5 bases). CDR1 is LNHNV, CDR2 YYDKDF, per germline (reference sequence). The V end was cut by 0 bases, the J end by 1 base, with 7 bases between. This CDR3 has 15 residues. CDR3 in amino acids: CATSRDRQSNQPQHF. CDR3 nucleotide sequence: TGTGCCACCAGCAGAGACCGACAGAGCAATCAGCCCCAGCATTTT.

The CDR3 is CASSYGGRKYSYEQYF. The DNA of the CDR3 is TGTGCCAGCAGTTACGGAGGCAGAAAATACTCCTACGAGCAGTACTTC. The chain is built from TRBV6-5 and TRBJ2-7; D might be TRBD2 (5 bases). Germline lookup yields CDR1 MNHEY and CDR2 SVGAGI. CDR3 length: 16 residues. V lost 2 bases, J lost 0 bases, and 14 bases lay in between.

The V and J genes are TRBV25-1 and TRBJ2-5, with D maybe TRBD1 (7 bases). Deletions cut 6 bases from V and 3 bases from J, with 14 bases between. The CDR3 length is 14 residues. Germline V gives CDR1 MGHDK, CDR2 SYGVNS. The CDR3 DNA reads TGTGCCAGCAGAGGGGGCGGGGAGAAAGAGACCCAGTACTTC. Encoded protein: CASRGGGEKETQYF.

J is TRBJ1-4 and V is TRBV20-1; 10 bases are shared with TRBD1. J lost 0 bases, V lost 3 bases, and 7 bases had no gene match. This CDR3 comprises 17 residues. The germline gives CDR1 DFQATT, CDR2 SNEGSKA (reference sequence). In nucleotides, the CDR3 is TGCAGTGCTAGGGAAAGGGACAGGGGTGCAACTAATGAAAAACTGTTTTTT. It codes for CSARERDRGATNEKLFF.

This clonotype was detected many times. The genes are TRBV2 and TRBJ2-5; 7 bases match TRBD1. Germline assignment: CDR1 SNHLY and CDR2 FYNNEI. CDR3 length: 12 residues. V lost 10 bases and J lost 7; bases outside the gene matches: 9. CDR3 protein: CATVEGAGTQYF. The CDR3 DNA follows: TGTGCCACCGTAGAGGGGGCTGGGACCCAGTACTTC. Drawing the rest from reference TRBV2 and TRBJ2-5, the complete variable domain is EPEVTQTPSHQVTQMGQEVILRCVPISNHLYFYWYRQILGQKVEFLVSFYNNEISEKSEIFDDQFSVERPDGSNFTLKIRSTKLEDSAMYFCATVEGAGTQYFGPGTRLLVL.

This clonotype was counted many times. The chain recombines TRBV20-1 with TRBJ1-6, with D tentatively TRBD1 (5 bases). The germline V gene encodes CDR1 DFQATT and CDR2 SNEGSKA (reference sequence). V shed 3 bases and J shed 0 bases, with 15 bases lying between them. The CDR3 consists of 17 residues. CDR3 nucleotides: TGCAGTGCTAGGGGTGGGGCAGTAAGCTCCTATAATTCACCCCTCCACTTT. Its translation is CSARGGAVSSYNSPLHF.

This clonotype has at least ten counts. The V gene is TRBV25-1, the J gene TRBJ1-2; 7 bases agree with TRBD1. CDR1 and CDR2 (germline): MGHDK, SYGVNS. The CDR3 runs to 14 residues. Germline trimming cut 3 bases from V and 3 bases from J; bases unmatched to any gene: 4. This CDR3 reads CASSDDDRDYGYTF. The CDR3, as DNA: TGTGCCAGCAGTGACGACGACAGGGACTATGGCTACACCTTC.

This clonotype was detected a few times. The chain uses TRBV5-1 and TRBJ1-1, with 7 bases that match TRBD1. The CDR3 covers 16 residues. From germline, CDR1 is SGHRS and CDR2 YFSETQ. V shed 0 bases and J 4 bases; nucleotides not matched to a gene: 9. The CDR3 is CASSLVDRLRGTEAFF. The CDR3 DNA reads as TGCGCCAGCAGCTTGGTGGACAGGTTAAGGGGCACTGAAGCTTTCTTT.

This rearrangement joins TRBV7-9 to TRBJ2-2; perhaps TRBD1 as D (5 bases). The CDR3 totals 16 residues. Germline CDR1 and CDR2: SEHNR and FQNEAQ (reference sequence). Trimming shortened V by 5 bases and J by 4 bases, and 17 bases separated the two germline ends. As DNA, the CDR3 is TGTGCCAGCAGCCAAGATAATCCTCAGGGCACCGGGGAGCTGTTTTTT. It yields the protein CASSQDNPQGTGELFF.

This sequence joins TRBV25-1 and TRBJ1-1; maybe TRBD1 (5 bases). The CDR3 is made up of 16 amino acids. CDR1 and CDR2 (germline): MGHDK, SYGVNS. The germline V and J ends were trimmed by 5 bases and 1 base, with 17 bases remaining between them. Here the CDR3 DNA reads TGTGCCAGCAGTTACTCGCCAGGGAGGAGGAACACTGAAGCTTTCTTT. Its translation is CASSYSPGRRNTEAFF.

The chain is built from TRBV25-1 and TRBJ2-2, with D perhaps given as TRBD1 or TRBD2 (5 bases each). The length of the CDR3 is 16 residues. Looked up from germline, CDR1 is MGHDK and CDR2 is SYGVNS. V was clipped by 6 bases and J by 4 bases, with 18 bases between them. For the CDR3, the DNA is TGTGCCAGCAGCGTAGATGGGGGTGTAAGCACCGGGGAGCTGTTTTTT. Residues: CASSVDGGVSTGELFF.

This clonotype has ten or more counts. V and J are TRBV19 and TRBJ2-7, with D tentatively TRBD1 or TRBD2 (6 bases each). The CDR3 runs 15 residues. Trimming took off 3 bases at V and 2 bases at J, with 14 bases between the two ends. Germline-derived CDR1 and CDR2 are LNHDA and SQIVND (reference sequence). Here the CDR3 reads CASSIGGTGTYEQYF. In DNA form, the CDR3 reads TGTGCCAGTAGTATCGGGGGTACAGGGACCTACGAGCAGTACTTC.

The chain combines TRBV25-1 with TRBJ2-7; D is possibly TRBD1 or TRBD2 (5 bases each). V was clipped by 3 bases and J by 7 bases, with 16 bases between them. The length of the CDR3 is 14 residues. The germline CDR1 and CDR2 sequences are MGHDK and SYGVNS. CDR3 sequence (DNA): TGTGCCAGCAGTGATGGGGGAAACACCGGGGAGCAGTACTTC. This translates into CASSDGGNTGEQYF.

This clonotype was recorded many times. This chain uses TRBV7-2 with TRBJ1-2; D is perhaps TRBD1 (5 bases). Germline V lookup: CDR1 SGHTA, CDR2 FQGNSA. The CDR3 extends over 14 amino acids. V was pared by 7 bases and J by 0 bases, with 12 bases between. CDR3 DNA sequence: TGTGCCAGCAAGCTTCCGACAGCTAACTATGGCTACACCTTC. This codes for CASKLPTANYGYTF.

About this clonotype: This could be a read error, since a much larger clone is one nucleotide away. The chain recombines TRBV11-2 with TRBJ1-1; tentatively, D is TRBD1 (5 bases). CDR1 SGHAT and CDR2 FQNNGV come from the germline V gene. This CDR3 contains 14 residues. The CDR3: CASSRDAGNTEAVF. CDR3 DNA: TGTGCCAGCAGTAGGGACGCTGGGAACACTGAAGCTGTCTTT.

J is TRBJ1-1 and V is TRBV12-3 or TRBV12-4; D is unresolved. V shed 6 bases and J shed 7 bases, with 15 bases lying between them. The CDR3 consists of 13 residues. The CDR3 nucleotides are TGTGCCAGCAGAAATCACCGGACGGGTGAAGCTTTCTTT. Amino acid sequence: CASRNHRTGEAFF.

This clonotype has ten or more counts. V usage is TRBV29-1 and J usage is TRBJ2-7, with 8 nucleotides matching TRBD1. Germline loops: CDR1 SQVTM, CDR2 ANQGSEA. V lost 4 bases, J lost 5 bases, and 7 bases stayed unmatched. There are 13 residues in the CDR3. The CDR3 DNA follows: TGCAGCGTTGTACTTCAGGGGGCCCACGAGCAGTACTTC. Translation gives CSVVLQGAHEQYF.